A selection of T cell receptor beta chains follows, all from one sample in a study of blood T cells in healthy people across ages. TCRdb independently ran MiXCR on the 5' RACE reads; one entry per CDR3 protein. In the table there are 650,000 to 800,000 distinct CDR3 sequences, more than 40% of which are singletons. The sequencing input was blood. The origin of the receptors is a man aged 55 to 70 in good health. CDR3s include the opening cysteine and the closing phenylalanine or tryptophan. D genes are given only for firm matches. Rows give clone size only sometimes, using once, few, many, or a class for an expanded clone.

v_call,clone_size,d_call,j_call,cdr3_aa,cdr3_nt
TRBV6-6,NA,NA,TRBJ2-3,CASSHPGVGTDTQYF,TGTGCCAGCAGTCACCCGGGGGTGGGCACAGATACGCAGTATTTT
TRBV29-1,NA,TRBD1,TRBJ2-7,CSVEVYSGQVAGEQYF,TGCAGCGTTGAAGTATATTCGGGACAGGTCGCTGGTGAGCAGTACTTC
TRBV4-1,NA,NA,TRBJ2-1,CASSQDLVRAEQFF,TGCGCCAGCAGCCAAGATCTTGTGAGGGCTGAGCAGTTCTTC
TRBV7-2,few,NA,TRBJ2-7,CASSLSGGYSSYEQYF,TGTGCCAGCAGCTTAAGCGGCGGCTACAGCTCCTACGAGCAGTACTTC
TRBV13,few,NA,TRBJ1-2,CASSLLGGYTF,TGTGCCAGCAGCTTACTTGGAGGCTACACCTTC
TRBV11-2,NA,NA,TRBJ2-1,CASSLSRAIEQFF,TGTGCCAGCAGCTTATCCCGAGCAATCGAGCAGTTCTTC
TRBV7-9,NA,TRBD1,TRBJ1-4,CASSPGQLINEKLFF,TGTGCCAGCAGCCCGGGACAGCTAATTAATGAAAAACTGTTTTTT
TRBV15,few,TRBD1,TRBJ2-5,CATSIGTGVEETQYF,TGTGCCACCAGCATAGGGACAGGGGTGGAGGAGACCCAGTACTTC
TRBV27,NA,NA,TRBJ2-7,CASSLSTAWNHEQYF,TGTGCCAGCAGTTTATCGACAGCTTGGAACCACGAGCAGTACTTC
TRBV30,NA,TRBD1,TRBJ1-2,CAWSKSGWDRATF,TGTGCCTGGAGCAAATCCGGGTGGGACAGGGCCACCTTC
TRBV20-1,NA,NA,TRBJ2-7,CSARAGVRLGERYF,TGCAGTGCTAGAGCGGGGGTTCGGTTGGGCGAGCGGTACTTC
TRBV7-2,NA,NA,TRBJ2-7,CASSDPGPYEQYF,TGTGCCAGCAGCGACCCCGGCCCCTACGAGCAGTACTTC
TRBV7-2,few,TRBD2,TRBJ2-3,CASSLWSAGGPDTQYF,TGTGCCAGCAGCTTATGGTCTGCGGGGGGCCCTGATACGCAGTATTTT
TRBV4-3,NA,NA,TRBJ2-3,CASSQDFEGWGDTQYF,TGCGCCAGCAGCCAAGATTTCGAGGGATGGGGAGATACGCAGTATTTT
TRBV3-1,NA,NA,TRBJ2-7,CASSRSLNSYEQYF,TGTGCCAGCAGCCGTAGTCTAAACTCCTACGAGCAGTACTTC
TRBV12-3/TRBV12-4,NA,NA,TRBJ1-2,CASSPSGYGYTF,TGTGCCAGCAGCCCCTCTGGCTATGGCTACACCTTC
TRBV5-1,few,NA,TRBJ2-5,CASSLATVFGHRETQYF,TGCGCCAGCAGCTTGGCGACGGTTTTCGGACATAGGGAGACCCAGTACTTC
TRBV5-1,NA,TRBD1,TRBJ2-5,CASSFRGTGEETQYF,TGCGCCAGCAGCTTCAGGGGGACAGGGGAAGAGACCCAGTACTTC
TRBV27,NA,TRBD2,TRBJ2-7,CASSEAGGYNEQYF,TGTGCCAGCAGTGAAGCGGGGGGGTACAATGAGCAGTACTTC
TRBV15,NA,NA,TRBJ1-2,CATSRGPAQYGYTF,TGTGCCACCAGCAGAGGGCCGGCCCAGTATGGCTACACCTTC
TRBV20-1,few,TRBD1,TRBJ2-4,CSAPRDRINIQYF,TGCAGTGCTCCACGGGACAGGATAAACATTCAGTACTTC
TRBV7-2,once,TRBD1,TRBJ2-6,CASSNRGPTVANVLTF,TGTGCCAGCAGCAACAGGGGTCCTACTGTGGCCAACGTCCTGACTTTC
TRBV29-1,NA,NA,TRBJ2-3,CSAKGTLPDTQYF,TGCAGCGCGAAGGGAACCTTGCCAGATACGCAGTATTTT
TRBV20-1,NA,TRBD1,TRBJ1-5,CSARSGTGGNQPQHF,TGCAGTGCCCGTTCCGGGACAGGGGGCAATCAGCCCCAGCATTTT
TRBV9,few,NA,TRBJ2-1,CASSVFGSVYNEQFF,TGTGCCAGCAGCGTTTTTGGTAGCGTATACAATGAGCAGTTCTTC
TRBV7-2,once,TRBD2,TRBJ2-4,CASSLGGRTSGVAKNIQYF,TGTGCCAGCAGCTTAGGAGGGCGAACTAGCGGAGTAGCTAAAAACATTCAGTACTTC
TRBV7-2,NA,TRBD1,TRBJ2-5,CASSLSTGGTQYF,TGTGCCAGCAGCTTATCGACAGGGGGGACCCAGTACTTC
TRBV5-1,once,NA,TRBJ2-7,CASMDPQGYEQYF,TGCGCCAGCATGGACCCACAGGGCTACGAGCAGTACTTC
TRBV11-2,few,TRBD2,TRBJ2-3,CASRQPGLAKDTQYF,TGTGCCAGCAGACAACCGGGACTAGCAAAAGATACGCAGTATTTT
TRBV12-3/TRBV12-4,few,NA,TRBJ1-2,CASSLTGGGDGYTF,TGTGCCAGCAGTTTAACCGGGGGCGGAGACGGCTACACCTTC
TRBV10-3,NA,NA,TRBJ2-7,CAISGGTARIYEQYF,TGTGCCATCAGTGGGGGTACGGCACGGATTTACGAGCAGTACTTC
TRBV6-5,NA,NA,TRBJ2-6,CASIGRGTGANILTF,TGTGCCAGCATCGGTCGAGGGACTGGGGCCAACATCCTGACTTTC
TRBV24-1,many,NA,TRBJ2-7,CATSDLGWEQYF,TGTGCCACCAGTGATTTGGGGTGGGAGCAGTACTTC
TRBV27,few,TRBD1,TRBJ2-1,CASSLGTGGPNEQFF,TGTGCCAGCAGCTTAGGGACAGGGGGTCCCAATGAGCAGTTCTTC
TRBV15,NA,NA,TRBJ2-1,CATSTQVSSYNEQFF,TGTGCCACCAGCACACAAGTAAGCTCCTACAATGAGCAGTTCTTC
TRBV10-3,few,TRBD2,TRBJ2-1,CAISGEAGGHHEQFF,TGTGCCATCAGTGGGGAAGCGGGGGGGCACCATGAGCAGTTCTTC
TRBV15,few,NA,TRBJ1-2,CATSRRQETYGYTF,TGTGCCACCAGCAGAAGACAGGAGACCTATGGCTACACCTTC
TRBV7-2,few,NA,TRBJ2-2,CASSLVQGLNTGELFF,TGTGCCAGCAGCTTAGTTCAGGGTCTGAACACCGGGGAGCTGTTTTTT